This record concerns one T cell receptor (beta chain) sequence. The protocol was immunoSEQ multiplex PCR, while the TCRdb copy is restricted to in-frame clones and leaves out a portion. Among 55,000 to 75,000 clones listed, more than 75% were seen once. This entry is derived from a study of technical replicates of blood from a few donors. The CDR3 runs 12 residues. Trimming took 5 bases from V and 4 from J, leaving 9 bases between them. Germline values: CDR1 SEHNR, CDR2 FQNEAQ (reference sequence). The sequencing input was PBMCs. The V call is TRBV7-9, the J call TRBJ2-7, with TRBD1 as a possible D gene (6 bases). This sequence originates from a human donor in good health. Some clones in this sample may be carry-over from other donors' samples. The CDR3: CASSQGIYEQYF. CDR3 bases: TGTGCCAGCAGCCAGGGGATTTACGAGCAGTACTTC.